Below, one TCR beta chain is given with its context. Antigen specificity is unknown. The CDR3 is 13 amino acids. The germline gives CDR1 SQVTM, CDR2 ANQGSEA. The V gene lost 4 bases and the J gene lost 8 bases, with 17 bases spanning the gap. These data are taken from a study of T cell responses to AZD1222 COVID-19 vaccine. Study conclusions and caveats: Donors were largely white British and mainly female; clonal diversity was possibly underestimated. Repertoires were obtained solely post-peak T cell response. CD4 TCRs linked to vaccination spanned spike, dominating at 160-218 and 743-854.

Generated by immunoSEQ multiplex PCR, the TCRdb table keeps only in-frame clones and is missing some. Of some 160,000 clones in the sample, about 83% were seen once. Second-dose intervals of approximately 4 or approximately 12 weeks were pooled. The sample was peripheral blood, taken 28 days after the second AZD1222 dose. The sequence was obtained from an adult who received the AZD1222 COVID-19 vaccine. The V and J genes are TRBV29-1 and TRBJ1-2; tentatively, D is TRBD1 (5 bases). The DNA of the CDR3 is TGCAGCGTTGTTCGGGACCGCCTCACGGGCTACACCTTC. Translating gives CSVVRDRLTGYTF. The complete variable domain, with remaining parts taken from reference TRBV29-1 and TRBJ1-2, reads SAVISQKPSRDICQRGTSLTIQCQVDSQVTMMFWYRQQPGQSLTLIATANQGSEATYESGFVIDKFPISRPNLTFSTLTVSNMSPEDSSIYLCSVVRDRLTGYTFGSGTRLTVV.